Shown below are 9 T cell receptor beta chains from a single sample sequenced in a study of cytomegalovirus exposure and HLA in healthy donors. The primer mix had 60 Vbeta and 13 Jbeta primers. The method was immunoSEQ multiplex PCR; TCRdb's version includes in-frame clones alone and lacks a portion of them. Seen here are some 170,000 clones, around 70% observed once, and the top ten hold about 2.9%. What was sequenced was PBMCs. These receptors were collected from a male donor in good health and CMV-seronegative.

This chain uses TRBV30 with TRBJ2-3; D perhaps matches TRBD2 (6 bases). Germline assignment: CDR1 GTSNPN and CDR2 SVGIG (reference sequence). V lost 7 bases, J lost 5 bases, and 7 bases lay in between. CDR3 length: 10 residues. The CDR3 region has the DNA TGTGCCTCGGGGGAAGATACGCAGTATTTT. Its translation is CASGEDTQYF.

The chain couples TRBV6-1 to TRBJ1-5; D is possibly TRBD1 (6 bases). This CDR3 has 17 amino acids. Germline CDR1 MNHNS, CDR2 SASEGT. V lost 4 bases to trimming and J lost 3 bases, with 19 bases between them. The CDR3 loop reads CASSGDRSHYPNQPQHF. CDR3 bases: TGTGCCAGCAGTGGTGACAGGTCCCACTATCCCAATCAGCCCCAGCATTTT.

This CDR3 reads CASSVGASGGEVVYNEQFF. The CDR3 DNA is TGTGCCAGCAGCGTAGGGGCTAGCGGGGGAGAAGTGGTCTACAATGAGCAGTTCTTC. V is TRBV9 and J is TRBJ2-1, with TRBD2 identical over 10 bases. This CDR3 contains 19 residues. Losses at the gene ends were 0 bases for V and 3 bases for J; bases not matched to a gene: 12. From germline, CDR1 is SGDLS and CDR2 YYNGEE. The full variable domain, its missing parts supplied by reference TRBV9 and TRBJ2-1, is DSGVTQTPKHLITATGQRVTLRCSPRSGDLSVYWYQQSLDQGLQFLIQYYNGEERAKGNILERFSAQQFPDLHSELNLSSLELGDSALYFCASSVGASGGEVVYNEQFFGPGTRLTVL.

The rearrangement links TRBV19 to TRBJ1-5, with TRBD1 identical over 8 bases. Germline CDR1 is LNHDA and CDR2 is SQIVND (reference sequence). With 3 bases clipped from V and 4 bases from J, the junction kept 8 bases outside the gene matches. The length of the CDR3 is 16 residues. The chain's CDR3 is CASSIWTGQFNQPQHF. The DNA for the CDR3 is TGTGCCAGTAGTATCTGGACAGGGCAATTTAATCAGCCCCAGCATTTT. Drawing the rest from reference TRBV19 and TRBJ1-5, the complete variable domain is DGGITQSPKYLFRKEGQNVTLSCEQNLNHDAMYWYRQDPGQGLRLIYYSQIVNDFQKGDIAEGYSVSREKKESFPLTVTSAQKNPTAFYLCASSIWTGQFNQPQHFGDGTRLSIL.

The V call is TRBV25-1, the J call TRBJ2-4, with TRBD2 matching over 9 bases. The germline gives CDR1 MGHDK, CDR2 SYGVNS. The V segment lost 5 bases and the J segment 13 bases; nucleotides outside the gene matches: 9. This CDR3 spans 13 amino acids. The CDR3 DNA is TGTGCCAGCAGTTTCGCCGGGACTAGCAGACAGTACTTC. It is translated as CASSFAGTSRQYF.

V is TRBV30 and J is TRBJ1-3, with 7 nucleotides matching TRBD1. Germline CDR1 is GTSNPN and CDR2 is SVGIG (reference sequence). CDR3 length: 15 amino acids. The V and J ends lost 5 bases and 0 bases, in that order; junction bases with no gene match: 7. Here the CDR3 DNA reads TGTGCCTGGCAAAACTGGGACAGCTCTGGAAACACCATATATTTT. This translates into CAWQNWDSSGNTIYF.

This clone has only a few counts. The V call is TRBV9, the J call TRBJ1-1; D gene unclear. CDR3 length: 13 residues. V lost 2 bases, J lost 1 base, and 6 bases lay in between. Germline V gene lookup returns CDR1 SGDLS and CDR2 YYNGEE. CDR3 nucleotide sequence: TGTGCCAGCAGCGTCGCAGGGAACACTGAAGCTTTCTTT. Translated, it gives CASSVAGNTEAFF.

V gene TRBV27 combines with J gene TRBJ2-5; 9 bases agree with TRBD2. The J call may be mistaken, given a closer DNA end match to TRBJ2-7. The CDR3 extends over 15 amino acids. Germline V lookup: CDR1 MNHEY, CDR2 SMNVEV (reference sequence). This chain's CDR3 is CASSLSGGPSYEQYF. CDR3 DNA sequence: TGTGCCAGCAGTCTTAGCGGGGGCCCTTCCTACGAGCAGTACTTC.

The V call is TRBV19, the J call TRBJ2-1, with 10 bases fitting TRBD2. The CDR3 extends over 19 amino acids. CDR1 and CDR2 from the germline V gene are LNHDA and SQIVND (reference sequence). After removal of 3 bases from V and 0 bases from J, the junction contained 11 bases not matched to a gene. CDR3 protein: CASSMASGRESSSYNEQFF. As DNA, the CDR3 is TGTGCCAGTAGTATGGCTAGCGGGAGAGAATCTAGCTCCTACAATGAGCAGTTCTTC.